This TCR beta chain was captured in a study of blood T cell repertoires in COVID-19. Profiled with immunoSEQ multiplex PCR; TCRdb holds only in-frame clones, not every one. The repertoire holds roughly 200,000 clones, roughly 88% seen once, with around 1.5% in the top ten. V lost 6 bases, J lost 7 bases, and 8 bases stayed unmatched. The CDR3 loop spans 14 amino acids. Germline CDR1 and CDR2: KGHDR and SFDVKD. Material for sequencing was peripheral blood. The source of this sequence is a man aged 18 to 35 with active or convalescent COVID-19. The V gene is TRBV24-1, the J gene TRBJ1-5; 7 nucleotides line up with TRBD1. The DNA of the CDR3 is TGTGCCACCAGTAAGACAGGGAAGGGACAGCCCCAGCATTTT. Amino acids: CATSKTGKGQPQHF.